This T cell receptor beta chain emerged from a study of T-cell reconstitution after alpha-beta-depleted transplantation in children. Study-wide points: After one year, T-cell counts and TCRbeta diversity mostly came from new T cells. Reported findings indicate that, about two months after transplant, alpha-beta T cells came from several hundred expanded clones, which were derived from non-depleted graft cells. Some patients' high day-60 TCRbeta diversity was traced to surviving recipient T cells and thymic progenitors.

A word on this clonotype: What it binds is unknown.

Unique molecular identifiers were used in preparing the TCRbeta library. Each CDR3 protein is one row after TCRdb ran MiXCR on the PCR reads. The sample carries some 600,000 distinct CDR3 sequences, under 15% recorded once. The material was PBMCs, mostly from graft donor cells, obtained 360 days after TCRalphabeta/CD19-depleted stem cell transplant. The receptor's source is a male patient younger than 18 who had a stem cell transplant for acute myeloid leukemia, so the T cells may come from the graft donor.

CDR3 region: CATSRLAGGRETQYF. CDR3 DNA: TGTGCCACCAGCAGATTAGCGGGAGGGCGAGAGACCCAGTACTTC. The chain uses TRBV15 and TRBJ2-5, with 11 bases identical to TRBD2. Trimming removed 2 bases from V and 4 bases from J; junction bases left unmatched: 3. In germline, CDR1 is LNHNV, CDR2 YYDKDF (reference sequence). The CDR3 consists of 15 residues.